This T cell receptor (beta chain) emerged from a study of blood T cell repertoires in COVID-19 (TCRdb year 2020). With regard to the full study: The collaborator samples originated in the United States, Italy and Spain and spanned the acute and convalescent phases of COVID-19. Sample metadata almost always included a de-identified subject ID, COVID-19 status, age in years and sex. The repertoires were made available in a free public database intended to serve as a resource for research on the immune response to SARS-CoV-2. HLA class I and class II types, where available, came from metadata supplied by the sample provider rather than from assay-based typing. Samples came from the ongoing ImmuneRACE study (first 160 participants) plus 1,254 subjects from 6 global collaborators. The dataset comprised deeply sampled blood TCRbeta repertoires from subjects exposed to, actively infected with, or recovered from COVID-19. The material from the prospective study consisted of cDNA or gDNA derived from T cells, B-cell-depleted T cells, or PBMCs.

TCRbeta CDR3 regions were amplified from genomic DNA by means of the immunoSEQ Assay, a bias-controlled multiplex PCR. The published analysis was carried out like this. Within the assay, amplification of reference gene primers was used to estimate how many nucleated cells each sample contained. To quantify the absolute abundance of each unique TCRbeta CDR3 rearrangement, sequence reads were collapsed and filtered. For each sample, productive Simpson clonality was calculated as the square root of Simpson's diversity index across productive rearrangements. TCRdb obtained this table from immuneACCESS and retained in-frame rearrangements with V and J assigned. These tables miss some clones; where compared with another copy, unresolved V genes account for less than half of the shortfall, and the remainder is unexplained. The V and J calls and the clone size are those of that table, but D and trimming were determined from the DNA. This sample holds some 76,000 clones; approximately 78% were observed only once. Together, the top ten hold roughly 27% of the sample.

Whole blood was collected in K2EDTA tubes by collaborating institutions according to the institutions' own protocols. For TCRbeta analysis, collaborator samples were shipped as frozen whole blood, as isolated PBMCs, or as DNA extracted from either sample type. Overall results and qualifications from the work: Clinical and demographic metadata were provided uncurated, with the amount varying by source and participant.

Comments on this clone: The antigen this receptor binds is unknown. No clone much larger than this one lies a single base away; base qualities are absent.

For CDR1 and CDR2, the germline V gene lists MNHEY and SVGAGI. Ends trimmed: V by 6 bases, J by 4 bases; bases unmatched to a gene: 3. The CDR3 holds 14 amino acids from the cysteine to the phenylalanine. Only the CDR3 DNA is retained, 42 bases long and in frame from the first base. Rearrangement joined TRBV6-5 to TRBJ1-6; 7 of the junction bases match TRBD1. Sequenced sample: peripheral blood. This clonotype was obtained from a human donor in a cohort sampled during active COVID-19. CDR3 loop: CASRAQGYNSPLHF. The sequenced DNA is TGTGCCAGCAGGGCACAGGGGTATAATTCACCCCTCCACTTT.